This TCR beta chain was found in a study of shared clonotypes between healthy human individuals. Trimming removed 6 bases at V and 1 base at J, with 19 bases between. Germline assignment: CDR1 MDHEN and CDR2 SYDVKM. This CDR3 has 16 amino acids. Sequenced by immunoSEQ multiplex PCR; TCRdb stores in-frame clones only, minus some. This table holds about 1.4 million clones, roughly 96% found once. The origin of this receptor is a man younger than 40 in good health. Source material: naive CD4+ T cells sorted from blood. Regarding subset: CD45RA+ positively selected. The chain couples TRBV28 to TRBJ2-7, with D uncertain. This CDR3 reads CASSPPGLVPSYEQYF. DNA of the CDR3: TGTGCCAGCAGCCCGCCCGGGCTAGTGCCATCCTACGAGCAGTACTTC.